The text below deals with one TCR beta chain. Its antigen is as yet unknown. This entry comes from a study of CD4+ T cells in melanoma. Overall study findings and caveats: In melanoma, neoantigen-specific CD4+ T cells reportedly differed in differentiation state. CD8+ T cell, macrophage and B cell function reportedly correlated with neoantigen-specific CD4+ T cells.

Produced via immunoSEQ multiplex PCR; TCRdb's table is partial and in-frame only. The sample shows over 100,000 clones, about nine tenths of them seen only once. Sequences were obtained from peripheral blood. The receptor was isolated from a human donor with melanoma.

CDR3 sequence (DNA): TGTGCCAGTAGTATAGTGGTAGCGGGAGGGGATACGCAGTATTTT. The encoded protein is CASSIVVAGGDTQYF. V usage is TRBV19 and J usage is TRBJ2-3; 11 bases match TRBD2. Per germline, CDR1 LNHDA and CDR2 SQIVND (reference sequence). The CDR3 totals 15 residues. The junction had 3 bases not matched to a gene; V was cut back by 1 base and J by 6 bases.